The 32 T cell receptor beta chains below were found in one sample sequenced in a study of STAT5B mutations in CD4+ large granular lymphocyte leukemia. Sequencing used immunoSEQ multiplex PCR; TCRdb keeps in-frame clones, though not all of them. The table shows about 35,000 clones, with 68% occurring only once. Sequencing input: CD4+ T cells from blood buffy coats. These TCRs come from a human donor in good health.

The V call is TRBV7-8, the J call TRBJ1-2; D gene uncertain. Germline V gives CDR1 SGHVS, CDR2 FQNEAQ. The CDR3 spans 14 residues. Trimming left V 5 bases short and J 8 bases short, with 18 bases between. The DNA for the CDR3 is TGTGCCAGCAGCCACGGACGCTCCTCTCGAGGCTACACCTTC. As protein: CASSHGRSSRGYTF.

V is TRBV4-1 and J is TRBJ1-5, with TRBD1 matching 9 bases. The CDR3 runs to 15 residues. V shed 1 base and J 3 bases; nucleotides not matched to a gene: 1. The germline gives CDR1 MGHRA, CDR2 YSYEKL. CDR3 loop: CASSQGDRDNQPQHF. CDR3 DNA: TGCGCCAGCAGCCAAGGGGACAGGGACAATCAGCCCCAGCATTTT.

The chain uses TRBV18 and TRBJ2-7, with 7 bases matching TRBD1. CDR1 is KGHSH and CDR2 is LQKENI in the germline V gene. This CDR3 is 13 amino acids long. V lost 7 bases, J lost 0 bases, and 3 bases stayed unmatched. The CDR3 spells CASLQGSSYEQYF. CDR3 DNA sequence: TGTGCCAGCTTACAGGGGAGCTCCTACGAGCAGTACTTC.

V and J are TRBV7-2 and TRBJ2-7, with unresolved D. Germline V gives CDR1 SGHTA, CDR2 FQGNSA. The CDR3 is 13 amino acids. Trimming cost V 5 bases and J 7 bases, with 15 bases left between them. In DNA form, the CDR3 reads TGTGCCAGCAGCCGTCCCGCCTCGTGGGAGCAGTACTTC. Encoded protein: CASSRPASWEQYF.

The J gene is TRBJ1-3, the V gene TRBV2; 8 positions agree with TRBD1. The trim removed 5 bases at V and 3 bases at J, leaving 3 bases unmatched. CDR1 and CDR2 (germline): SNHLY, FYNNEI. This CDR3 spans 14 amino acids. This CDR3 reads CASSLQGDGNTIYF. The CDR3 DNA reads TGTGCCAGCAGTCTACAGGGGGATGGAAACACCATATATTTT.

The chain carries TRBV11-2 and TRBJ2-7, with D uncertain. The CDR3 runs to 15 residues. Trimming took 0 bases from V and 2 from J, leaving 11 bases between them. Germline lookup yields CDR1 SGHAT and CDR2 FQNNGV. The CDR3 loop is CASSLDQEITYEQYF. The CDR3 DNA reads TGTGCCAGCAGCTTAGATCAGGAGATAACCTACGAGCAGTACTTC.

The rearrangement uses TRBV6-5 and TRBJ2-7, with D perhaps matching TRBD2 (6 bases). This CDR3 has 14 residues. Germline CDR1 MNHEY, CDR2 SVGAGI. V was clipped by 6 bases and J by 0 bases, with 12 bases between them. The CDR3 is CASSLGGNSYEQYF. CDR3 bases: TGTGCCAGCAGCTTGGGCGGGAACTCCTACGAGCAGTACTTC.

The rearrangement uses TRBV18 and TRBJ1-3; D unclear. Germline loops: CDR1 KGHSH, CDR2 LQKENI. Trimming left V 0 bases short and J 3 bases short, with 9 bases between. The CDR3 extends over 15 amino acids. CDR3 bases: TGTGCCAGCTCACCACCGGTAGTCGTTGGAAACACCATATATTTT. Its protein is CASSPPVVVGNTIYF.

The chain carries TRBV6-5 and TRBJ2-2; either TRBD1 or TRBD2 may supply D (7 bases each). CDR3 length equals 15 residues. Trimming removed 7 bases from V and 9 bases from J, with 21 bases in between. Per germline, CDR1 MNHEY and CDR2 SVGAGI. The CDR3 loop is CASTPGGQRSRELFF. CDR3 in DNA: TGTGCCAGCACCCCGGGGGGACAGCGTTCTAGGGAGCTGTTTTTT.

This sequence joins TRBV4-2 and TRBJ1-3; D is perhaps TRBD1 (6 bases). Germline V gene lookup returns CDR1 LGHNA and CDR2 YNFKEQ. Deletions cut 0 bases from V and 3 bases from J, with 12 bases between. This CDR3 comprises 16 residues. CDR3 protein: CASSQDFGGYGNTIYF. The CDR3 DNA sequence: TGTGCCAGCAGCCAAGATTTCGGGGGCTATGGAAACACCATATATTTT.

CDR3 DNA sequence: TGTGCCAGCAGCCCATTCAGGGGGCGGACTGAAGCTTTCTTT. Translated: CASSPFRGRTEAFF. The genes are TRBV11-2 and TRBJ1-1, with 8 bases that match TRBD1. J lost 5 bases, V lost 5 bases, and 7 bases had no gene match. Germline V CDR1 and CDR2: SGHAT, FQNNGV. CDR3 length: 14 amino acids.

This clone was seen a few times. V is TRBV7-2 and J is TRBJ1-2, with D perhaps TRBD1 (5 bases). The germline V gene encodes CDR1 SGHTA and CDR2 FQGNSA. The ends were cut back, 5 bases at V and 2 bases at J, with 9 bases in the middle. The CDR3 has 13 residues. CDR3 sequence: CASSPQGNYGYTF. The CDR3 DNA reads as TGTGCCAGCAGCCCCCAGGGAAACTATGGCTACACCTTC.

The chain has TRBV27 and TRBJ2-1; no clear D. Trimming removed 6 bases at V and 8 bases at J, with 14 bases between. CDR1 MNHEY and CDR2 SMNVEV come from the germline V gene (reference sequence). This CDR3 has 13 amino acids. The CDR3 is CASRPAPTDEQFF. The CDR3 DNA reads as TGTGCCAGCAGGCCTGCCCCGACGGATGAGCAGTTCTTC.

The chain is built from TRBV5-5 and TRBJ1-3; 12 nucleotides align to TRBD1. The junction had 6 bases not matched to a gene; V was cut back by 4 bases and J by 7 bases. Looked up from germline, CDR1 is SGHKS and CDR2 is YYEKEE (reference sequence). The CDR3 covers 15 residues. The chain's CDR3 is CASSREGQGANTIYF. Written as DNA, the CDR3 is TGTGCCAGCAGCCGGGAGGGACAGGGGGCGAACACCATATATTTT.

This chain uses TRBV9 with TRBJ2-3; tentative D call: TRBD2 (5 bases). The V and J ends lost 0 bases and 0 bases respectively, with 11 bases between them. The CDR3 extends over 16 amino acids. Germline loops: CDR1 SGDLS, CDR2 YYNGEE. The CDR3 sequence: CASSVGGLYSTDTQYF. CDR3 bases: TGTGCCAGCAGCGTAGGAGGGTTATATAGCACAGATACGCAGTATTTT.

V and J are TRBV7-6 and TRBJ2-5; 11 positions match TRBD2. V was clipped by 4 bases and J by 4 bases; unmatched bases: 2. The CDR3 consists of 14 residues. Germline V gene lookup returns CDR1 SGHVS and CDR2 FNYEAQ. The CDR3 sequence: CASSSLAGGETQYF. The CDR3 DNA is TGTGCCAGCAGCTCTCTAGCGGGGGGAGAGACCCAGTACTTC. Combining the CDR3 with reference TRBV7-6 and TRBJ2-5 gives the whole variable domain GAGVSQSPRYKVTKRGQDVALRCDPISGHVSLYWYRQALGQGPEFLTYFNYEAQQDKSGLPNDRFSAERPEGSISTLTIQRTEQRDSAMYRCASSSLAGGETQYFGPGTRLLVL.

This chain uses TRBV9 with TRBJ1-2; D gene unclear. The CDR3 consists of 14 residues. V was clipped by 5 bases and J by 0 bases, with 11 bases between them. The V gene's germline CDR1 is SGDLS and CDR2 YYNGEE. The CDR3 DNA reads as TGTGCCAGCAGGAGAGAGGGTGCTAACTATGGCTACACCTTC. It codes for CASRREGANYGYTF.

CDR3 sequence: CAAGFYGYTF. Here the CDR3 DNA reads TGTGCCGCGGGATTCTATGGCTACACCTTC. The chain carries TRBV6-1 and TRBJ1-2; D ambiguous. CDR1 is MNHNS, CDR2 SASEGT, per germline. This CDR3 region has 10 residues. Trimming removed 11 bases at V and 4 bases at J, with 8 bases between.

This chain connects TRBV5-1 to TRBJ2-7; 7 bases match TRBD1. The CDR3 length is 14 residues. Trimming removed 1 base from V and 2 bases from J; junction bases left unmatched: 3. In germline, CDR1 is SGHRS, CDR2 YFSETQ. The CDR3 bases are TGCGCCAGCAGCTTGACAGGGGACACCTACGAGCAGTACTTC. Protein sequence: CASSLTGDTYEQYF.

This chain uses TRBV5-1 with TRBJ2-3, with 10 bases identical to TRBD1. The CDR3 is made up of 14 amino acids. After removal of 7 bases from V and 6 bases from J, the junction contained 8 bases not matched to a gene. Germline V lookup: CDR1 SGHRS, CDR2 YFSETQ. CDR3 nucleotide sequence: TGCGCCAGCGGGACCCCGGGACAGGGGGATACGCAGTATTTT. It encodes CASGTPGQGDTQYF.

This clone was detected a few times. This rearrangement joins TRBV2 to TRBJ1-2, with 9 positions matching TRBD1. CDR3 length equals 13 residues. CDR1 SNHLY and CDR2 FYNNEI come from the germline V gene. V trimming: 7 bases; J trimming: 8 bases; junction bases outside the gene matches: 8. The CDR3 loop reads CASTPGQGEGYTF. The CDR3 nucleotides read TGTGCCAGCACCCCGGGACAGGGAGAAGGCTACACCTTC.

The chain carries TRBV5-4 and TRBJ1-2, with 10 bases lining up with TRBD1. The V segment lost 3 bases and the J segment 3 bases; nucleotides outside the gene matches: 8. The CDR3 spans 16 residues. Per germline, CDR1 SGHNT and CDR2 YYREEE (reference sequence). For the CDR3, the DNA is TGTGCCAGCAGCTATTCCATGGGGACAGGGGACTATGGCTACACCTTC. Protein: CASSYSMGTGDYGYTF.

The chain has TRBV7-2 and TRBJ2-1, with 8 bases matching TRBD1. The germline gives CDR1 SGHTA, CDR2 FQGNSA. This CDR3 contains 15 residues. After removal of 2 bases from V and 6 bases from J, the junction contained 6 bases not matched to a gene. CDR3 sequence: CASSLSAGGLNEQFF. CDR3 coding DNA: TGTGCCAGCAGCTTAAGCGCAGGGGGCCTCAATGAGCAGTTCTTC.

CDR3 loop: CASSPHGGGTDTQYF. The CDR3 DNA reads TGTGCCAGTAGCCCCCATGGGGGGGGCACAGATACGCAGTATTTT. The chain combines TRBV19 with TRBJ2-3; 7 bases agree with TRBD2. CDR1 and CDR2 from the germline V gene are LNHDA and SQIVND (reference sequence). Trimming cost V 6 bases and J 1 base; bases outside gene matches: 7. This CDR3 comprises 15 residues. Full variable domain (rest looked up from reference TRBV19 and TRBJ2-3): DGGITQSPKYLFRKEGQNVTLSCEQNLNHDAMYWYRQDPGQGLRLIYYSQIVNDFQKGDIAEGYSVSREKKESFPLTVTSAQKNPTAFYLCASSPHGGGTDTQYFGPGTRLTVL.

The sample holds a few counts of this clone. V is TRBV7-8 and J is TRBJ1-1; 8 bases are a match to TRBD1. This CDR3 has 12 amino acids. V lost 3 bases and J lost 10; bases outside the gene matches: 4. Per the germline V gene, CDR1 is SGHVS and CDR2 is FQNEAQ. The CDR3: CASSFGQGGAFF. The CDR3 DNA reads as TGTGCCAGCAGCTTCGGACAGGGCGGAGCTTTCTTT.

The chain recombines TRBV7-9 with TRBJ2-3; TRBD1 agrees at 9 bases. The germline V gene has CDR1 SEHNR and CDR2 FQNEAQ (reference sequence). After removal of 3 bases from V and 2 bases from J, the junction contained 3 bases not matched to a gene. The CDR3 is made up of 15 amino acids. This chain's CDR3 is CASSFGDRDTDTQYF. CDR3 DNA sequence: TGTGCCAGCAGCTTCGGGGACAGGGACACAGATACGCAGTATTTT. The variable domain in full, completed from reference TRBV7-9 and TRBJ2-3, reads DTGVSQNPRHKITKRGQNVTFRCDPISEHNRLYWYRQTLGQGPEFLTYFQNEAQLEKSRLLSDRFSAERPKGSFSTLEIQRTEQGDSAMYLCASSFGDRDTDTQYFGPGTRLTVL.

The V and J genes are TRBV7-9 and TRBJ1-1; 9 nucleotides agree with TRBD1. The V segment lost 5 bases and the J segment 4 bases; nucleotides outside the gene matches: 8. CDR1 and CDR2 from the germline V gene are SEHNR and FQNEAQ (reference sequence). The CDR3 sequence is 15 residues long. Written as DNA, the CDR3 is TGTGCCAGCAGCGAATCCGGGACAGGGCTCACTGAAGCTTTCTTT. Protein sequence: CASSESGTGLTEAFF.

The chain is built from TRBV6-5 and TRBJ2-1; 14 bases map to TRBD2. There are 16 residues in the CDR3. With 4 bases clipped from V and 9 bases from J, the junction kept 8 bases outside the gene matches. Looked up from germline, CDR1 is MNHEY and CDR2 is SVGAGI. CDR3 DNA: TGTGCCAGCAGTTCCCCGACTAGCGGGGGGGCTAGTGAGCAGTTCTTC. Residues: CASSSPTSGGASEQFF.

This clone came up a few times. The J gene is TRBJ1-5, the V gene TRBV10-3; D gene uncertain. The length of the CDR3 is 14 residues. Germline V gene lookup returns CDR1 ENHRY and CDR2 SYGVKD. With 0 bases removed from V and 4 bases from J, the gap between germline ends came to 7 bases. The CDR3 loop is CAISESIQNQPQHF. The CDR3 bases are TGTGCCATCAGTGAGTCGATTCAGAATCAGCCCCAGCATTTT.

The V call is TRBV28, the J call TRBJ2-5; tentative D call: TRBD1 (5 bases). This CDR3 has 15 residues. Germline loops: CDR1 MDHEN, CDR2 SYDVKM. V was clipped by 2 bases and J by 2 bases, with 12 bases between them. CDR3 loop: CASSLGSGSQETQYF. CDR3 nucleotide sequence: TGTGCCAGCAGTTTAGGGTCAGGGTCTCAAGAGACCCAGTACTTC.

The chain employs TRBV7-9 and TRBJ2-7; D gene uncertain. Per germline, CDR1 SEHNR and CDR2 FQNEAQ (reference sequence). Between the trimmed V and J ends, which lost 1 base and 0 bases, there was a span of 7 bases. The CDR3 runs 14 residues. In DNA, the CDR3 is TGTGCCAGCAGCTTAGAGAGAAACTCCTACGAGCAGTACTTC. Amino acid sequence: CASSLERNSYEQYF.

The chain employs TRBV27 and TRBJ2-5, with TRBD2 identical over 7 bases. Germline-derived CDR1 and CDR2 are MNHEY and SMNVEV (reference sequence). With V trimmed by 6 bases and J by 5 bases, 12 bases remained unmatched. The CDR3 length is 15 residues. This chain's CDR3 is CASRATSQGGETQYF. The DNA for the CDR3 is TGTGCCAGCAGAGCAACGAGTCAGGGAGGGGAGACCCAGTACTTC.